This T cell receptor beta chain was identified during a study of T cell changes during pregnancy in multiple sclerosis. The CDR3 spans 14 residues. Unmatched junction bases numbered 3, after V lost 4 bases and J lost 1 base. The germline gives CDR1 GTSNPN, CDR2 SVGIG (reference sequence). Produced via immunoSEQ multiplex PCR; TCRdb's table is partial and in-frame only. The top ten clones hold less than 0.45% of a sample with about 59,000 clones, roughly 93% of them seen once. The specimen comprised CD4+ T cells from peripheral blood mononuclear cells, sampled before pregnancy. The chain recombines TRBV30 with TRBJ2-2; 7 bases are shared with TRBD2. This sequence originates from a female donor with multiple sclerosis, enrolled in a pregnancy study. CDR3: CAWMTGGNTGELFF. The CDR3 bases are TGTGCCTGGATGACGGGAGGGAACACCGGGGAGCTGTTTTTT.